This TCR beta chain was sequenced for a study of cytomegalovirus exposure and HLA in healthy donors. The PCR employed 60 Vbeta primers together with 13 Jbeta primers. The table came from immunoSEQ multiplex PCR; TCRdb's copy has only in-frame clones and leaves some out. The table lists some 150,000 clones, 77% of them singletons. This clone occurred once. Its target is not known. Unmatched junction bases numbered 4, after V lost 0 bases and J lost 4 bases. Looked up from germline, CDR1 is SQVTM and CDR2 is ANQGSEA. This CDR3 has 15 amino acids. Notes on the study in general: A later analysis linked some 17,000 TCR beta sequences to HLA alleles at 0.05 false discovery rate.

The sequence was obtained from a woman aged 45-65 years in good health and CMV-seronegative. Sequencing was performed on PBMCs. V usage is TRBV29-1 and J usage is TRBJ2-5; 11 bases line up with TRBD1. CDR3 bases: TGCAGCGTTGAAGACGGACAGGGGGCGAGAGAGACCCAGTACTTC. Amino acid sequence: CSVEDGQGARETQYF.